This TCR beta chain was recovered during a study of beta chain features in type 1 diabetes. General observations from the study: Among patients, naive, central memory and Treg TCRB repertoires appeared more similar than among healthy donors.

Trimming removed 1 base from V and 3 bases from J, with 16 bases in between. CDR3 length: 16 residues. From germline, CDR1 is MNHNS and CDR2 SASEGT. This clone showed up just a few times. Antigen: not known. In all sorted populations, purity surpassed 95%. Of the isolated RNA, all was reverse transcribed, and so the sequenced material was expressed TCRB transcripts. TCRdb keeps only in-frame clones here, not all; method: immunoSEQ multiplex PCR. The sample contains approximately 300,000 clones, about 10% of which appear only once. This sequence was found in a woman in her 30s in good health. The gene calls are TRBV6-1 and TRBJ2-7; possible D gene TRBD2, 5 bases. Sequenced sample: naive CD4+ T cells from blood. CDR3 in DNA: TGTGCCAGCAGTGAAGATGGAGGCTTACCCGACTACGAGCAGTACTTC. It encodes CASSEDGGLPDYEQYF.